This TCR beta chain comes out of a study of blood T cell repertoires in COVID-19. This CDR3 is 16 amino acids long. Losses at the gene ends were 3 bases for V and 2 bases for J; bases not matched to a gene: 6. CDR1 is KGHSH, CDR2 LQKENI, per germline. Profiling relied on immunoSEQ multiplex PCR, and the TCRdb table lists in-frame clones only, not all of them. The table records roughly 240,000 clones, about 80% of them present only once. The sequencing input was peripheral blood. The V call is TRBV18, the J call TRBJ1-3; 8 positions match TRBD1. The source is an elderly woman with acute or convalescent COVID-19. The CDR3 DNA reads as TGTGCCAGCTCACCCTACGACAGGGGCACTGGAAACACCATATATTTT. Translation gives CASSPYDRGTGNTIYF.